This T cell receptor beta chain was captured by sequencing in a study of Ad26.COV2.S vaccination and SARS-CoV-2 variants. Study information: COV1001, an Ad26.COV2.S trial, supplied this vaccine-arm donor. Intramuscular Ad26.COV2.S at 5x10^10 or 1x10^11 viral particles.

Treatment given: approximately 18 received Ad26.COV2.S at low or high dose, single or two shots; 5 received placebo; per-sample allocation not given. Sample collection was performed on day 63 after the first vaccine or placebo injection. As its vector, the vaccine had Ad26, which expressed Wuhan-strain SARS-CoV-2 spike. Clones were read by immunoSEQ multiplex PCR, and TCRdb kept only the in-frame ones, dropping some. The repertoire holds some 410,000 clones, with around 92% as singletons. The CDR3 is 19 residues long. CDR1 is LNHDA and CDR2 is SQIVND in the germline V gene (reference sequence). Deletions cut 7 bases from V and 9 bases from J, with 31 bases between. This clone has only one observation.

This clonotype originated in a person between 18 and 65 years old who received the Ad26.COV2.S COVID-19 vaccine or a placebo. Sequencing used peripheral blood, obtained in a trial of Ad26.COV2.S vaccine versus placebo. The J gene is TRBJ1-6, the V gene TRBV19; the D is unclear. The CDR3, as DNA: TGTGCCAGTACCCAACCCTGGAGGAGAGTCTCGGAGTATGGTTCACCCCTCCACTTT. As protein: CASTQPWRRVSEYGSPLHF.